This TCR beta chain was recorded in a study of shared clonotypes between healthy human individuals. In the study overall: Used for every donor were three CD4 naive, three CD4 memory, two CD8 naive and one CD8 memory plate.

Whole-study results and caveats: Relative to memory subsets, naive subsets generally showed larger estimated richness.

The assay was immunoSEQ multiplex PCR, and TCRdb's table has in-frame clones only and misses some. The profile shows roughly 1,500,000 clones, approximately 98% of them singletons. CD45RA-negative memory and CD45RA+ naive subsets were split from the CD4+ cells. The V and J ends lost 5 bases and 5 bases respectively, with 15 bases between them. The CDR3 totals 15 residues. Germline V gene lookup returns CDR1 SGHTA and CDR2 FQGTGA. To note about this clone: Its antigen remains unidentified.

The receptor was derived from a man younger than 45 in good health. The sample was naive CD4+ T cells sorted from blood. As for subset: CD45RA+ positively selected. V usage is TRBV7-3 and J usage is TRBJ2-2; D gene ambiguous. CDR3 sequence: CASSPGRPGTGELFF. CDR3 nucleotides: TGTGCCAGCAGCCCTGGGCGGCCTGGGACCGGGGAGCTGTTTTTT.